This record covers a single T cell receptor (beta chain). Its antigen is currently unknown. Sample donors were healthy Caucasian individuals that came from Russia, aged roughly 6 to 95. PBMCs numbering at least 7 million were isolated per sample. The data belong to a study of blood T cells in healthy people across ages. Points from the study as a whole: The lack of PBMC sorting stopped any conclusive naive versus antigen-experienced comparison. A roughly linear age-dependent decrease characterized TCR beta diversity per million T cells.

Germline CDR1 MDHEN, CDR2 SYDVKM. This CDR3 spans 14 amino acids. V was pared by 2 bases and J by 4 bases, with 10 bases between. A second PCR, run for about 7 to 12 cycles, used a sample-barcoded 5' primer plus a J-beta primer mix. TCRdb ran MiXCR on the 5' RACE reads and lists one entry per CDR3 protein. This sample has approximately 800,000 distinct CDR3 sequences, with approximately 53% found just once. This TCR came from a man of 80 years or more in good health. The chain carries TRBV28 and TRBJ2-3; D not resolved. Sequencing was performed on blood. For the CDR3, the DNA is TGTGCCAGCAGTTTACTCCATATGGCAGATACGCAGTATTTT. Protein: CASSLLHMADTQYF.